This is a list of T cell receptor beta chains from one sample in a study of OX40 agonist ivuxolimab in advanced cancers. Libraries were prepared by immunoSEQ multiplex PCR; TCRdb keeps only in-frame clonotypes and omits some of them. The sample has some 17,000 clones, 80% to 95% seen once; the top ten hold 6.5% to 8%. Sequencing was performed on CD4+ or CD8+ T cells sorted from blood, taken in a trial of the OX40 agonist ivuxolimab. These receptor sequences come from an adult with an advanced solid tumor such as melanoma, head and neck, liver or kidney cancer. CDR3s include the opening cysteine and the closing phenylalanine or tryptophan. The order of the fields is J gene, clone size, V gene, D gene, CDR3 protein, CDR3 DNA. A D gene is named only where the DNA matches it firmly. Clone size is stated in some rows and not others, as once, few, many or a class when expanded.

J: TRBJ2-2; size: -; V: TRBV7-3; D: -; CDR3: CASSGSGANTGELFF; DNA: TGTGCCAGCAGCGGAAGCGGTGCGAACACCGGGGAGCTGTTTTTT
J: TRBJ2-7; size: -; V: TRBV27; D: TRBD2; CDR3: CASSLSGLVVSYEQYF; DNA: TGTGCCAGCAGTTTATCGGGACTAGTAGTTTCCTACGAGCAGTACTTC
J: TRBJ1-5; size: -; V: TRBV18; D: -; CDR3: CASSPPRGQPQHF; DNA: TGTGCCAGCTCACCACCGAGGGGCCAGCCCCAGCATTTT
J: TRBJ2-5; size: -; V: TRBV28; D: -; CDR3: CASSLSRPKETQYF; DNA: TGTGCCAGCAGTCTATCACGACCCAAAGAGACCCAGTACTTC
J: TRBJ2-1; size: -; V: TRBV28; D: -; CDR3: CASSEFLASYNEQFF; DNA: TGTGCCAGCAGTGAATTTCTAGCGTCCTACAATGAGCAGTTCTTC
J: TRBJ1-2; size: -; V: TRBV28; D: -; CDR3: CASSFLVGSFGYTF; DNA: TGTGCCAGCAGTTTTTTGGTAGGGTCCTTTGGCTACACCTTC
J: TRBJ2-5; size: -; V: TRBV7-3; D: TRBD1; CDR3: CASSLTGSETQYF; DNA: TGTGCCAGCAGCTTGACAGGGAGTGAGACCCAGTACTTC
J: TRBJ1-4; size: -; V: TRBV5-1; D: TRBD1; CDR3: CASSEGTGDQKLFF; DNA: TGCGCCAGCAGCGAAGGCACAGGGGACCAAAAACTGTTTTTT
J: TRBJ2-7; size: -; V: TRBV13; D: -; CDR3: CASSPFDSRSYEQYF; DNA: TGTGCCAGCAGCCCCTTCGACTCGAGGTCTTACGAGCAGTACTTC
J: TRBJ2-7; size: -; V: TRBV27; D: TRBD2; CDR3: CASSFGAGEYEQYF; DNA: TGTGCCAGCAGTTTCGGAGCGGGGGAGTACGAGCAGTACTTC
J: TRBJ2-5; size: -; V: TRBV4-1; D: TRBD1; CDR3: CASSQGGSGTAQETQYF; DNA: TGCGCCAGCAGCCAAGGAGGATCCGGGACAGCACAAGAGACCCAGTACTTC
J: TRBJ1-1; size: -; V: TRBV5-6; D: -; CDR3: CASSLVYTEAFF; DNA: TGTGCCAGCAGCTTGGTTTACACTGAAGCTTTCTTT
J: TRBJ1-1; size: -; V: TRBV6-5; D: -; CDR3: CASSLYPGTTTEAFF; DNA: TGTGCCAGCAGTTTATATCCGGGGACGACGACTGAAGCTTTCTTT
J: TRBJ2-7; size: few; V: TRBV27; D: -; CDR3: CASSPRRAYEQYF; DNA: TGTGCCAGCAGCCCGCGCCGGGCCTACGAGCAGTACTTC
J: TRBJ2-1; size: -; V: TRBV4-3; D: TRBD2; CDR3: CASSQDLMGGTGEQFF; DNA: TGCGCCAGCAGCCAAGATCTGATGGGGGGGACGGGTGAGCAGTTCTTC
J: TRBJ2-2; size: -; V: TRBV5-4; D: -; CDR3: CASSPSRTPSPGELFF; DNA: TGTGCCAGCAGCCCATCTCGGACCCCGTCCCCCGGGGAGCTGTTTTTT
J: TRBJ2-1; size: once; V: TRBV27; D: TRBD2; CDR3: CASSLYGGGNEQFF; DNA: TGTGCCAGCAGTTTATACGGGGGGGGGAATGAGCAGTTCTTC
J: TRBJ2-3; size: -; V: TRBV7-3; D: -; CDR3: CASSLFSGVTDTQYF; DNA: TGTGCCAGCAGCTTATTTAGCGGAGTGACGGATACGCAGTATTTT
J: TRBJ1-2; size: once; V: TRBV15; D: -; CDR3: CATSREFGAYGYTF; DNA: TGTGCCACCAGCAGAGAGTTTGGGGCGTATGGCTACACCTTC
J: TRBJ2-7; size: -; V: TRBV4-2; D: TRBD1; CDR3: CASSQDEGGPYEQYF; DNA: TGTGCCAGCAGCCAAGATGAAGGGGGCCCTTACGAGCAGTACTTC
J: TRBJ2-7; size: -; V: TRBV9; D: -; CDR3: CASSPRDVYEQYF; DNA: TGTGCCAGCAGCCCGCGCGATGTCTACGAGCAGTACTTC
J: TRBJ2-7; size: few; V: TRBV4-3; D: TRBD1; CDR3: CASSQGQGGVSYEQYF; DNA: TGCGCCAGCAGCCAGGGACAGGGGGGCGTCTCCTACGAGCAGTACTTC
J: TRBJ1-6; size: -; V: TRBV28; D: -; CDR3: CASSLVSSYNSPLHF; DNA: TGTGCCAGCAGTTTAGTGAGCTCCTATAATTCACCCCTCCACTTT
J: TRBJ1-2; size: -; V: TRBV11-2; D: -; CDR3: CASSDSEIFPLYGYTF; DNA: TGTGCCAGCAGCGACAGCGAGATTTTCCCTCTCTATGGCTACACCTTC
J: TRBJ2-7; size: -; V: TRBV13; D: -; CDR3: CASSLGGIEQYF; DNA: TGTGCCAGCAGCCTGGGAGGTATAGAGCAGTACTTC
J: TRBJ2-2; size: -; V: TRBV7-8; D: -; CDR3: CASSYPGTLDTGELFF; DNA: TGTGCCAGCAGCTATCCCGGGACTCTTGACACCGGGGAGCTGTTTTTT